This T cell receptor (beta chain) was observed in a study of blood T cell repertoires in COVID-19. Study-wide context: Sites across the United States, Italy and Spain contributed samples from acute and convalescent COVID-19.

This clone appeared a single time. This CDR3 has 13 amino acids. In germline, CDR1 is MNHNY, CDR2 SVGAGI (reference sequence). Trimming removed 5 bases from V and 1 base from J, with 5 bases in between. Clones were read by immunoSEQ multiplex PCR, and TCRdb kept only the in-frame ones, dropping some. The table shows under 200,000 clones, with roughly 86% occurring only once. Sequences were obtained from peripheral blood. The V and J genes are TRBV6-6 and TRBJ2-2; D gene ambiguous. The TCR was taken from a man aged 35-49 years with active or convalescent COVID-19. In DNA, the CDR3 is TGTGCCAGCAGTCCCAAGAACACCGGGGAGCTGTTTTTT. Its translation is CASSPKNTGELFF.